The 29 T cell receptor beta chains listed next were all sequenced from one sample in a study of beta chain features in type 1 diabetes (dated by TCRdb to the late 2010s). Library construction relied on the immunoSEQ multiplex PCR assay. The entire isolated RNA was reverse transcribed using the High Capacity cDNA Reverse Transcription Kit, and thus expressed TCRB transcripts were sequenced. TCRdb re-hosts the immuneACCESS table, in-frame sequences only. Its copies lack some clones; in the studies checked, an unresolved V gene accounts for under half of them, and the cause for the rest is not known. This sample holds about 220,000 clones; approximately 10% were observed only once. The ten largest make up about 1.2% of the sample. Material: central memory CD4+ T cells from blood. The receptors originated from a man aged 18-30 years in good health.

This clone was seen a few times. The chain is built from TRBV6-1 and TRBJ2-7, with TRBD1 identical over 8 bases. Germline values: CDR1 MNHNS, CDR2 SASEGT. The CDR3 sequence is 16 residues long. The V and J ends lost 0 bases and 4 bases, in that order; junction bases with no gene match: 8. Here the CDR3 reads CASSEAGQGARYEQYF. The CDR3 DNA reads TGTGCCAGCAGTGAAGCAGGCCAGGGGGCGCGATACGAGCAGTACTTC.

The chain links TRBV7-9 to TRBJ1-1, with 9 bases matching TRBD1. The germline CDR1 and CDR2 sequences are SEHNR and FQNEAQ (reference sequence). The CDR3 has 14 residues. With V trimmed by 5 bases and J by 11 bases, 12 bases remained unmatched. The CDR3 protein is CASSLVPGQGRAFF. DNA for the CDR3: TGTGCCAGCAGCCTAGTCCCGGGACAGGGTCGGGCTTTCTTT.

In this sample, this clone turned up many times. V is TRBV7-2 and J is TRBJ2-3, with TRBD2 matching 7 bases. Per the germline V gene, CDR1 is SGHTA and CDR2 is FQGNSA. J was trimmed by 0 bases and V by 0 bases; bases with no gene match: 6. The CDR3 has 17 amino acids. The CDR3 reads CASSLAGGHFSTDTQYF. The DNA for the CDR3 is TGTGCCAGCAGCTTAGCGGGAGGGCACTTTAGCACAGATACGCAGTATTTT.

The chain employs TRBV7-8 and TRBJ1-2; 7 nucleotides match TRBD1. The CDR3 totals 13 residues. The germline gives CDR1 SGHVS, CDR2 FQNEAQ. After removal of 5 bases from V and 7 bases from J, the junction contained 7 bases not matched to a gene. The CDR3 reads CASSSDRVRGYTF. Written as DNA, the CDR3 is TGTGCCAGCAGCAGTGACAGGGTTCGTGGCTACACCTTC.

The CDR3 DNA is TGTGCCAGCAGTCCGGTCGACTACGAGCAGTACTTC. It yields the protein CASSPVDYEQYF. The rearrangement joins TRBV6-1 to TRBJ2-7; D is unclear. The CDR3 length is 12 residues. The V end was cut by 5 bases, the J end by 3 bases, with 8 bases between. Germline values: CDR1 MNHNS, CDR2 SASEGT.

V and J are TRBV28 and TRBJ1-1, with D hard to call. This CDR3 has 15 amino acids. Germline lookup yields CDR1 MDHEN and CDR2 SYDVKM. The ends were cut back, 5 bases at V and 0 bases at J, with 13 bases in the middle. The CDR3 region has the DNA TGTGCCAGCAGTCCCCCCGTAGGGATGAACACTGAAGCTTTCTTT. It yields the protein CASSPPVGMNTEAFF.

The chain combines TRBV9 with TRBJ1-1; D unresolved. CDR3 size: 14 residues. Germline loops: CDR1 SGDLS, CDR2 YYNGEE. V shed 0 bases and J shed 4 bases, with 10 bases lying between them. The CDR3 nucleotides are TGTGCCAGCAGCGTAGATAACATGGTCACTGAAGCTTTCTTT. This codes for CASSVDNMVTEAFF.

The chain links TRBV28 to TRBJ2-7; 11 bases line up with TRBD2. Per the germline V gene, CDR1 is MDHEN and CDR2 is SYDVKM. The ends lost 2 bases at V and 0 bases at J; junction bases unmatched: 0. CDR3 size: 15 residues. The DNA of the CDR3 is TGTGCCAGCAGTTTAACTAGCGGGGGCTCCTACGAGCAGTACTTC. This codes for CASSLTSGGSYEQYF. Together with reference TRBV28 and TRBJ2-7, the CDR3 gives the full variable domain: DVKVTQSSRYLVKRTGEKVFLECVQDMDHENMFWYRQDPGLGLRLIYFSYDVKMKEKGDIPEGYSVSREKKERFSLILESASTNQTSMYLCASSLTSGGSYEQYFGPGTRLTVT.

The rearrangement links TRBV6-6 to TRBJ1-3, with no clear D. Trimming shortened V by 2 bases and J by 1 base, and 9 bases separated the two germline ends. Germline V gives CDR1 MNHNY, CDR2 SVGAGI (reference sequence). The CDR3 consists of 15 residues. The CDR3 DNA reads as TGTGCCAGCAGTTACAAGCCAGTTTCTGGAAACACCATATATTTT. This encodes CASSYKPVSGNTIYF.

V gene TRBV9 combines with J gene TRBJ1-2; D gene unclear. Per the germline V gene, CDR1 is SGDLS and CDR2 is YYNGEE. V lost 0 bases and J 0 bases, leaving 9 bases between the germline ends. The CDR3 consists of 15 residues. In nucleotides, the CDR3 is TGTGCCAGCAGCGTAGCGGTGACAACTAACTATGGCTACACCTTC. Protein: CASSVAVTTNYGYTF.

There are a few counts of this clone. The V call is TRBV11-2, the J call TRBJ2-3; tentatively, D is TRBD2 (6 bases). With 0 bases removed from V and 1 base from J, the gap between germline ends came to 11 bases. Germline CDR1 reads SGHAT; CDR2 reads FQNNGV. CDR3 length: 16 residues. DNA of the CDR3: TGTGCCAGCAGCTTAGAAGGGTCGGGAGGCACAGATACGCAGTATTTT. This gives the protein CASSLEGSGGTDTQYF.

This clone was picked up a small number of times. The chain couples TRBV30 to TRBJ2-1, with TRBD2 identical over 8 bases. The V and J ends lost 4 bases and 8 bases, in that order; junction bases with no gene match: 13. This CDR3 is built from 15 residues. The germline V gene encodes CDR1 GTSNPN and CDR2 SVGIG (reference sequence). The CDR3 sequence is CAWIPRTSYGDEQFF. The DNA of the CDR3 is TGTGCCTGGATTCCGAGGACTAGCTACGGGGATGAGCAGTTCTTC.

This sequence joins TRBV5-1 and TRBJ2-1, with D tentatively TRBD1 (6 bases). Trimming took off 4 bases at V and 2 bases at J, with 13 bases between the two ends. Germline V CDR1 and CDR2: SGHRS, YFSETQ. This CDR3 spans 15 amino acids. The CDR3 region is CASSPPGQAYNEQFF. The DNA of the CDR3 is TGCGCCAGCAGCCCCCCGGGACAAGCCTACAATGAGCAGTTCTTC.

This chain uses TRBV5-1 with TRBJ2-3; D call uncertain. This CDR3 comprises 14 residues. Per germline, CDR1 SGHRS and CDR2 YFSETQ. With 5 bases removed from V and 1 base from J, the gap between germline ends came to 11 bases. The CDR3 DNA reads TGCGCCAGCAGTTTCCCTGGGGGCACAGATACGCAGTATTTT. The encoded protein is CASSFPGGTDTQYF. Based on the CDR3 plus reference TRBV5-1 and TRBJ2-3, the full variable domain is KAGVTQTPRYLIKTRGQQVTLSCSPISGHRSVSWYQQTPGQGLQFLFEYFSETQRNKGNFPGRFSGRQFSNSRSEMNVSTLELGDSALYLCASSFPGGTDTQYFGPGTRLTVL.

V gene TRBV19 combines with J gene TRBJ1-2, with TRBD1 identical over 8 bases. V gave up 10 bases and J gave up 8 bases; unmatched junction bases: 21. CDR1 is LNHDA, CDR2 SQIVND, per germline (reference sequence). The CDR3 runs 16 residues. CDR3 nucleotide sequence: TGTGCCACCTCGGGGCTGGGACAGGATCTTAACGGGGGCTACACCTTC. Its protein product is CATSGLGQDLNGGYTF.

This clone showed up many times. The J gene is TRBJ2-4, the V gene TRBV29-1; perhaps TRBD1 as D (6 bases). The ends were cut back, 7 bases at V and 5 bases at J, with 12 bases in the middle. Germline V gene data show CDR1 as SQVTM and CDR2 as ANQGSEA. The CDR3 spans 12 residues. In DNA form, the CDR3 reads TGCAGCGGGCTACAGGGCCAAAACATTCAGTACTTC. Its protein product is CSGLQGQNIQYF.

The chain combines TRBV4-3 with TRBJ2-7, with D possibly matching TRBD1 (5 bases). The CDR3 has 16 residues. The germline V and J ends were trimmed by 1 base and 3 bases, with 16 bases remaining between them. Germline CDR1 reads LGHNA; CDR2 reads YSLEER. The CDR3 spells CASSQGTTRNNYEQYF. The CDR3 region has the DNA TGCGCCAGCAGCCAAGGGACAACCCGGAATAACTACGAGCAGTACTTC.

The rearrangement joins TRBV9 to TRBJ2-7, with D hard to call. CDR3 size: 14 residues. Trimming cost V 0 bases and J 3 bases, with 10 bases left between them. CDR1 is SGDLS and CDR2 is YYNGEE in the germline V gene. The CDR3 DNA follows: TGTGCCAGCAGCGTAGATAACAGTGACTACGAGCAGTACTTC. Its translation: CASSVDNSDYEQYF.

This clone came up a few times. The DNA of the CDR3 is TGTGCCATTAGTAGCGGGATGAACACCGGGGAGCTGTTTTTT. This gives the protein CAISSGMNTGELFF. The rearrangement uses TRBV10-3 and TRBJ2-2; the match to TRBD2 covers 8 bases. CDR1 is ENHRY and CDR2 is SYGVKD in the germline V gene. V shed 9 bases, J shed 1 base, and the junction held 4 bases outside the gene matches. CDR3 length equals 14 residues.

V gene TRBV6-5 combines with J gene TRBJ1-2; D not resolved. Trimming pared 5 bases from V and 4 bases from J, leaving 17 bases between. CDR1 is MNHEY, CDR2 SVGAGI, per germline. The CDR3 consists of 15 residues. The CDR3 region has the DNA TGTGCCAGCAGTACCCTGCTGGGTAGGGCCTATGGCTACACCTTC. This gives the protein CASSTLLGRAYGYTF.

The sample holds many counts of this clone. This rearrangement joins TRBV30 to TRBJ1-1, with a tentative D call TRBD1 (6 bases). Trimming shortened V by 2 bases and J by 0 bases, and 7 bases separated the two germline ends. The CDR3 has 13 amino acids. Germline CDR1 is GTSNPN and CDR2 is SVGIG (reference sequence). The CDR3 protein is CAWSNRVNTEAFF. For the CDR3, the DNA is TGTGCCTGGAGTAACAGGGTGAACACTGAAGCTTTCTTT.

The chain carries TRBV11-3 and TRBJ2-5, with 7 bases matching TRBD1. Germline CDR1 is SGHNT and CDR2 is YENEEA. The CDR3 length is 14 residues. After removal of 4 bases from V and 2 bases from J, the junction contained 4 bases not matched to a gene. The CDR3 spells CASSYRTGQETQYF. CDR3 bases: TGTGCCAGCAGCTACAGGACAGGTCAAGAGACCCAGTACTTC.

The chain is built from TRBV30 and TRBJ1-5, with no clear D. V was cut by 5 bases and J by 6 bases, with 20 bases left in between. The CDR3 contains 15 residues. CDR1 and CDR2 (germline): GTSNPN, SVGIG (reference sequence). The CDR3 here is CAWGPSSGRSQPQHF. CDR3 nucleotides: TGTGCCTGGGGCCCGAGTTCAGGTCGGAGTCAGCCCCAGCATTTT.

This clone was picked up a small number of times. This chain links TRBV4-2 with TRBJ1-1, with 8 bases that match TRBD1. In germline, CDR1 is LGHNA, CDR2 YNFKEQ. CDR3 length: 16 amino acids. J gave up 0 bases and V 5 bases, and 8 bases lay outside the gene matches. The CDR3 coding sequence is TGTGCCAGCAGCTTGAGCGGACAGGGAATGAACACTGAAGCTTTCTTT. Its translation: CASSLSGQGMNTEAFF.

This clone was seen only a few times. The rearrangement joins TRBV6-1 to TRBJ2-7, with a tentative D call TRBD2 (6 bases). Germline V gives CDR1 MNHNS, CDR2 SASEGT. This CDR3 has 13 amino acids. The V gene lost 6 bases and the J gene lost 7 bases, with 16 bases spanning the gap. The CDR3 DNA sequence: TGTGCCAGCAGAGACCCCGGGACTCGAGAGCAGTACTTC. As protein: CASRDPGTREQYF.

This clone was picked up a small number of times. A much larger clone differs from this one at a single base, so this may be a read error. At the DNA level, this CDR3 is encoded by other sequences in the same sample as well. The chain couples TRBV2 to TRBJ2-1; D not certain. CDR1 SNHLY and CDR2 FYNNEI come from the germline V gene. The length of the CDR3 is 11 residues. Between the trimmed V and J ends, which lost 3 bases and 3 bases, there was a span of 0 bases. The CDR3 loop reads CASSDYNEQFF. CDR3 in DNA: TGTGCCAGCAGTGACTACAATGAGCAGTTCTTC.

The CDR3, as DNA: TGTGCCAGCAGCTTGGTAGGATCAGCGGGAGCCTACGAGCAGTACTTC. Translating gives CASSLVGSAGAYEQYF. The chain carries TRBV5-6 and TRBJ2-7, with TRBD2 identical over 8 bases. Germline V gene data show CDR1 as SGHDT and CDR2 as YYEEEE. V gave up 0 bases and J gave up 2 bases; unmatched junction bases: 7. The CDR3 is 16 residues long.

This clone was counted many times. This chain joins TRBV14 and TRBJ2-3; the D gene is possibly TRBD2 (6 bases). The CDR3 is 15 residues long. Germline assignment: CDR1 SGHDN and CDR2 FVKESK. V was cut by 4 bases and J by 4 bases, with 15 bases left in between. CDR3 loop: CASSRAEGLADTQYF. The CDR3 DNA is TGTGCCAGCAGCCGTGCGGAGGGTTTAGCAGATACGCAGTATTTT.

A few counts support this clone. The chain joins TRBV9 to TRBJ2-5, with D maybe TRBD2 (6 bases). Deletions cut 4 bases from V and 5 bases from J, with 15 bases between. Per germline, CDR1 SGDLS and CDR2 YYNGEE. The CDR3 consists of 14 residues. CDR3 amino acids: CASSPGLSLETQYF. Written as DNA, the CDR3 is TGTGCCAGCAGCCCGGGACTTAGTCTGGAGACCCAGTACTTC.